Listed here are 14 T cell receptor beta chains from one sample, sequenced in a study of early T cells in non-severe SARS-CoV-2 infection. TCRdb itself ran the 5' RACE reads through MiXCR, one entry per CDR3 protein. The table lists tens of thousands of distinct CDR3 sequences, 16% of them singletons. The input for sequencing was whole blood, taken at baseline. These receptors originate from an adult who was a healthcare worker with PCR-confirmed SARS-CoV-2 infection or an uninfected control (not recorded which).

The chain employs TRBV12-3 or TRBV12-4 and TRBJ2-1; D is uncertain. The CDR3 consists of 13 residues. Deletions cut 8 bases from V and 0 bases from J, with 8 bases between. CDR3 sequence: CASQSFSYNEQFF. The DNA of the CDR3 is TGTGCCAGCCAGAGTTTCTCCTACAATGAGCAGTTCTTC.

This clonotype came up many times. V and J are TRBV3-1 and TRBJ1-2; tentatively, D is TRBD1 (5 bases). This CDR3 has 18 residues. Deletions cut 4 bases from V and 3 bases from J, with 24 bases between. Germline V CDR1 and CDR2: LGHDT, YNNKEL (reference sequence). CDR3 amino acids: CASSPFTGMRRGDYGYTF. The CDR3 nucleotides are TGTGCCAGCAGCCCTTTCACAGGAATGAGGAGGGGCGACTATGGCTACACCTTC.

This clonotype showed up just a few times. The CDR3 reads CSARQASGAVGNEQFF. In DNA form, the CDR3 reads TGCAGCGCCCGACAGGCCTCGGGAGCTGTAGGTAATGAGCAGTTCTTC. The chain is built from TRBV29-1 and TRBJ2-1; D is possibly TRBD1 or TRBD2 (6 bases each). V dropped 7 bases and J dropped 7 bases, with 26 bases sitting between them. Germline V lookup: CDR1 SQVTM, CDR2 ANQGSEA. The CDR3 is made up of 16 amino acids.

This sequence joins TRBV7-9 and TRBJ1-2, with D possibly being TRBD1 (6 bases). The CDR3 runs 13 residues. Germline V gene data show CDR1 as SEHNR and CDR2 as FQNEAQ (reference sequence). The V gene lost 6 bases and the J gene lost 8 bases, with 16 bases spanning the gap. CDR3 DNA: TGTGCCAGCAGGCCTACAGGGCCCGAGGGCTACACCTTC. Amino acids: CASRPTGPEGYTF.

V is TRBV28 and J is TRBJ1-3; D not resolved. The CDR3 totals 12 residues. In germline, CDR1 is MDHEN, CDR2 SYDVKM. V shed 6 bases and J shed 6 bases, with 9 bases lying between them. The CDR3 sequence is CASSPLENTIYF. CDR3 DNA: TGTGCCAGCAGCCCGCTAGAAAACACCATATATTTT.

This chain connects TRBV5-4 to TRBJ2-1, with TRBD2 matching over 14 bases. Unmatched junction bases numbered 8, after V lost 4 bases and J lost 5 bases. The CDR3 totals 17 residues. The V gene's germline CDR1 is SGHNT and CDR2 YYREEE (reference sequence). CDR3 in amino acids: CASSLGLAGGWNNEQFF. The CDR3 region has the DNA TGTGCCAGCAGCCTAGGACTAGCGGGAGGCTGGAACAATGAGCAGTTCTTC.

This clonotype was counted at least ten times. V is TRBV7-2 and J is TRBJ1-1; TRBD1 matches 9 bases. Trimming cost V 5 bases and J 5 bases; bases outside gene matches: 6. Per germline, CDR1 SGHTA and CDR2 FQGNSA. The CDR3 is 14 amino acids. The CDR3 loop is CASSRDRARTEAFF. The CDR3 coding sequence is TGTGCCAGCAGCCGGGACAGGGCCAGGACTGAAGCTTTCTTT.

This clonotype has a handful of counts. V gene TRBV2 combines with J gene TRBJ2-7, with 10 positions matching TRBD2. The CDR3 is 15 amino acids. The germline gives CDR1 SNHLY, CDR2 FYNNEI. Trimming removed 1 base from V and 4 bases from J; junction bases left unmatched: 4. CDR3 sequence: CASSEVPAGGYEQYF. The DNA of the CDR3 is TGTGCCAGCAGTGAAGTCCCAGCGGGAGGGTACGAGCAGTACTTC.

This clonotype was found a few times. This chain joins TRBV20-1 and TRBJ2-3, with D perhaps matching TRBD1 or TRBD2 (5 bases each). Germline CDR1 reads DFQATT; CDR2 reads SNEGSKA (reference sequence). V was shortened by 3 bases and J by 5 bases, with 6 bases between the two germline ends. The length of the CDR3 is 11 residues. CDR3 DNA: TGCAGTGCTAGGGGGGTAGATACGCAGTATTTT. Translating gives CSARGVDTQYF.

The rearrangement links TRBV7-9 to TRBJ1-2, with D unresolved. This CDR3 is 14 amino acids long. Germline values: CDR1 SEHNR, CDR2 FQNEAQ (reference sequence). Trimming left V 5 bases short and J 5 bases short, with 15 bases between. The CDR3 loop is CASSPPGELYGYTF. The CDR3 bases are TGTGCCAGCAGCCCTCCCGGAGAGCTTTATGGCTACACCTTC.

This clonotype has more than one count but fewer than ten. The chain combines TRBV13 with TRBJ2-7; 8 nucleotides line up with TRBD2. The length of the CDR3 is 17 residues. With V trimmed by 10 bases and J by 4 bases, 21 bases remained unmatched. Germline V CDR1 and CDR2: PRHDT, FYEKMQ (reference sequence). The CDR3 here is CATSGTLASGSRYEQYF. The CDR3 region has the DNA TGTGCCACCTCCGGTACTCTCGCGAGCGGGAGTCGGTACGAGCAGTACTTC.

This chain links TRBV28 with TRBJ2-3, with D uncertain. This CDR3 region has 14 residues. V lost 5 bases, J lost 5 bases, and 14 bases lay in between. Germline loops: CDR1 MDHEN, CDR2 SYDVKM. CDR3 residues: CASSPSARRDTQYF. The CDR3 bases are TGTGCCAGCAGTCCCTCGGCCCGGCGAGATACGCAGTATTTT.

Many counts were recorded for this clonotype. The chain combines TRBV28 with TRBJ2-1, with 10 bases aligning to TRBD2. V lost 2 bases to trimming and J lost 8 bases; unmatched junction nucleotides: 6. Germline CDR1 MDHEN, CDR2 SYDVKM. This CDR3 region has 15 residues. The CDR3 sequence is CASSLPGLANDEQFF. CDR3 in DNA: TGTGCCAGCAGTTTACCGGGACTAGCGAACGATGAGCAGTTCTTC.

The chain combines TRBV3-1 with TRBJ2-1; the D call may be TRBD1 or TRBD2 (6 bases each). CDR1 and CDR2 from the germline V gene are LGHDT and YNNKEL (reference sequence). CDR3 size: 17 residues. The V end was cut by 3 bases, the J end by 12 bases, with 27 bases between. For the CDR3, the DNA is TGTGCCAGCAGCCACGAGGGACTCAACTTTCGGGGGCATCGGCAGTTCTTC. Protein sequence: CASSHEGLNFRGHRQFF.